These 25 T cell receptor beta chains were all obtained from the same sample, sequenced in a study of blood T cells in healthy people across ages. A second PCR of roughly 7 to 11 cycles used a sample-barcoded 5' primer and a J-beta primer mix. Each CDR3 protein gets one entry after TCRdb re-called the 5' RACE reads with MiXCR. The sample yields 750,000 to 950,000 distinct CDR3 sequences, 53% seen once. The sample comprised blood. Receptors were obtained from a man aged 80 or over in good health.

This clonotype was recorded a few times. The chain combines TRBV7-6 with TRBJ2-7; D possibly matches TRBD1 or TRBD2 (6 bases each). The CDR3 runs 15 residues. From germline, CDR1 is SGHVS and CDR2 FNYEAQ. Trimming shortened V by 5 bases and J by 1 base, and 15 bases separated the two germline ends. The CDR3 DNA is TGTGCCAGCAGCCACGGGGGACAAAATTCCTACGAGCAGTACTTC. This sequence encodes CASSHGGQNSYEQYF.

This chain joins TRBV5-1 and TRBJ2-5; 14 positions match TRBD2. Germline CDR1 SGHRS, CDR2 YFSETQ. Germline trimming cut 4 bases from V and 4 bases from J; bases unmatched to any gene: 3. The length of the CDR3 is 15 residues. Here the CDR3 reads CASSHGTSGRETQYF. CDR3 DNA: TGCGCCAGCAGCCACGGGACTAGCGGGAGAGAGACCCAGTACTTC. The full variable domain, its missing parts supplied by reference TRBV5-1 and TRBJ2-5, is KAGVTQTPRYLIKTRGQQVTLSCSPISGHRSVSWYQQTPGQGLQFLFEYFSETQRNKGNFPGRFSGRQFSNSRSEMNVSTLELGDSALYLCASSHGTSGRETQYFGPGTRLLVL.

This chain links TRBV20-1 with TRBJ2-3; 10 bases fit TRBD2. The CDR3 sequence is 16 residues long. J gave up 2 bases and V 4 bases, and 9 bases lay outside the gene matches. CDR1 and CDR2 from the germline V gene are DFQATT and SNEGSKA (reference sequence). CDR3 amino acids: CSATVGLAGATDTQYF. The DNA for the CDR3 is TGCAGTGCTACTGTCGGGCTAGCGGGAGCCACAGATACGCAGTATTTT.

This chain uses TRBV5-4 with TRBJ2-3; TRBD2 matches at 7 bases. Trimming cost V 2 bases and J 2 bases; bases outside gene matches: 5. CDR3 size: 15 residues. The germline gives CDR1 SGHNT, CDR2 YYREEE (reference sequence). Here the CDR3 DNA reads TGTGCCAGCAGCTTCGCTAGCGGATTCACAGATACGCAGTATTTT. This encodes CASSFASGFTDTQYF.

The V and J genes are TRBV20-1 and TRBJ1-2; 9 positions agree with TRBD1. V trimming: 0 bases; J trimming: 7 bases; junction bases outside the gene matches: 15. The CDR3 totals 17 residues. Germline V gives CDR1 DFQATT, CDR2 SNEGSKA (reference sequence). CDR3 DNA sequence: TGCAGTGCTAGAGATATGGGACAGGGTGTCTTTCGGGCTGGCTACACCTTC. It translates to CSARDMGQGVFRAGYTF.

This clonotype has more than one count but fewer than ten. The V call is TRBV28, the J call TRBJ2-1; D is undetermined. Trimming removed 6 bases from V and 0 bases from J, with 9 bases in between. The CDR3 consists of 14 residues. Germline lookup yields CDR1 MDHEN and CDR2 SYDVKM. The CDR3 spells CASRGGPSYNEQFF. Here the CDR3 DNA reads TGTGCCAGCAGAGGCGGACCCTCCTACAATGAGCAGTTCTTC.

Turning to this clonotype: A junction end diverges from the germline sequence, so it may reflect a read error. The J gene is TRBJ1-4, the V gene TRBV10-3; D is unresolved. The length of the CDR3 is 16 residues. Germline CDR1 ENHRY, CDR2 SYGVKD. The CDR3 DNA sequence: TGTGCCAGCAGTTTCTCCCAACTAGCAACTAATGAAAAACTGTTTTTT. It yields the protein CASSFSQLATNEKLFF.

This clonotype has a handful of counts. The chain combines TRBV12-3 or TRBV12-4 with TRBJ2-4; 7 nucleotides align to TRBD1. TRBJ2-7 explains the end of the DNA better; the J call may be wrong. There are 14 residues in the CDR3. CDR3 bases: TGTGCCAGCAGTTTAAAAGGGGGCGCGTACGAGCAGTACTTC. It translates to CASSLKGGAYEQYF.

This clonotype was seen many times. The chain recombines TRBV29-1 with TRBJ2-7; D gene unclear. There are 13 residues in the CDR3. V was clipped by 3 bases and J by 2 bases, with 11 bases between them. Germline V CDR1 and CDR2: SQVTM, ANQGSEA. The CDR3 coding sequence is TGCAGCGTTGAGTTACTGTCGACCTACGAGCAGTACTTC. Translated, it gives CSVELLSTYEQYF.

In its sample, this clonotype was seen many times. The V and J genes are TRBV20-1 and TRBJ2-7; D may be TRBD1 (7 bases). V lost 6 bases, J lost 6 bases, and 21 bases lay in between. The CDR3 sequence is 14 residues long. CDR1 is DFQATT, CDR2 SNEGSKA, per germline (reference sequence). The CDR3 sequence: CSANTAGGMFEQYF. CDR3 nucleotides: TGCAGTGCGAATACCGCAGGGGGGATGTTCGAGCAGTACTTC.

The chain couples TRBV10-2 to TRBJ2-3, with D unclear. The CDR3 contains 14 residues. The germline V and J ends were trimmed by 0 bases and 14 bases, with 18 bases remaining between them. Per germline, CDR1 WSHSY and CDR2 SAAADI. DNA of the CDR3: TGCGCCAGCAGTGAGTCTGGGTCATCCAGATACGCGTATTTT. Encoded protein: CASSESGSSRYAYF.

This clonotype was seen only a few times. This rearrangement joins TRBV6-1 to TRBJ1-1; 7 nucleotides match TRBD1. Trimming took 4 bases from V and 8 from J; bases not matched to a gene: 7. Germline CDR1 MNHNS, CDR2 SASEGT. The CDR3 is 13 residues long. For the CDR3, the DNA is TGTGCCAGCAGTGTCGAGGGGGCGCGGGAAGCTTTCTTT. The encoded protein is CASSVEGAREAFF.

J is TRBJ1-1 and V is TRBV29-1; 8 bases fit TRBD1. The CDR3 extends over 13 amino acids. Trimming removed 5 bases from V and 2 bases from J; junction bases left unmatched: 4. In germline, CDR1 is SQVTM, CDR2 ANQGSEA. The CDR3 DNA follows: TGCAGCGTTCACGACAGGGGTAACACTGAAGCTTTCTTT. Translated, it gives CSVHDRGNTEAFF.

V usage is TRBV28 and J usage is TRBJ2-4, with D possibly matching TRBD2 (6 bases). V was pared by 6 bases and J by 1 base, with 16 bases between. The germline CDR1 and CDR2 sequences are MDHEN and SYDVKM. This CDR3 has 16 residues. CDR3 in DNA: TGTGCCAGCAGCTCCGGGACTTCTTCCGCCAAAAACATTCAGTACTTC. Its protein is CASSSGTSSAKNIQYF.

As DNA, the CDR3 is TGTGCCAGCACCATGCTAGCGGGGGTAGTGTACGAGCAGTACTTC. It codes for CASTMLAGVVYEQYF. The rearrangement links TRBV5-6 to TRBJ2-7; 10 bases map to TRBD2. V lost 6 bases and J lost 4; bases outside the gene matches: 10. Germline-derived CDR1 and CDR2 are SGHDT and YYEEEE. This CDR3 contains 15 residues. Full variable domain (outside the CDR3, taken from reference TRBV5-6 and TRBJ2-7): DAGVTQSPTHLIKTRGQQVTLRCSPKSGHDTVSWYQQALGQGPQFIFQYYEEEERQRGNFPDRFSGHQFPNYSSELNVNALLLGDSALYLCASTMLAGVVYEQYFGPGTRLTVT.

The gene calls are TRBV27 and TRBJ2-5, with 9 bases that match TRBD2. The CDR3 is 15 residues long. Germline CDR1 MNHEY, CDR2 SMNVEV (reference sequence). V trimming: 3 bases; J trimming: 2 bases; junction bases outside the gene matches: 4. CDR3 bases: TGTGCCAGCAGTTTCAGCGGGAGGTTACAAGAGACCCAGTACTTC. As protein: CASSFSGRLQETQYF.

This clonotype was observed a few times. Its ends do not fully match the called genes, so a read error is possible. The chain is built from TRBV11-1 and TRBJ1-1, with TRBD1 as a possible D gene (6 bases). Germline CDR1 and CDR2: SGHAT and FQDESV (reference sequence). CDR3 size: 12 residues. The chain's CDR3 is CARQASNAEAFF. The CDR3 nucleotides are TGTGCCCGACAGGCTTCGAACGCTGAAGCTTTCTTT.

The V call is TRBV16, the J call TRBJ2-7; maybe TRBD1 (6 bases). Germline V gene lookup returns CDR1 KGHSY and CDR2 FQNENV. The CDR3 sequence is 16 residues long. The V end lost 0 bases, the J end lost 4 bases, and 16 bases lay between the germline ends. The CDR3 DNA sequence: TGTGCCAGCAGCCAATCTGGGGGCAGGGGAAGGTACGAGCAGTACTTC. Protein: CASSQSGGRGRYEQYF.

This clonotype was picked up one time. The CDR3 sequence: CASRERQNSYNEQFF. For the CDR3, the DNA is TGCGCCAGCAGGGAACGGCAAAACTCCTACAATGAGCAGTTCTTC. The chain joins TRBV5-1 to TRBJ2-1; D is unresolved. The CDR3 extends over 15 amino acids. Trimming removed 5 bases from V and 0 bases from J, with 12 bases in between. Looked up from germline, CDR1 is SGHRS and CDR2 is YFSETQ.

The V and J genes are TRBV25-1 and TRBJ2-1, with TRBD2 matching 11 bases. The CDR3 sequence is 16 residues long. Germline values: CDR1 MGHDK, CDR2 SYGVNS. Trimming took 1 base from V and 12 from J; bases not matched to a gene: 11. Here the CDR3 DNA reads TGTGCCAGCAGTGAATCCGGGACTAGCGGACTAGCAGGGCAGTTCTTC. The encoded protein is CASSESGTSGLAGQFF.

The table lists this clonotype with a few counts. This chain joins TRBV7-3 and TRBJ1-1; D is unclear. V lost 5 bases and J 3 bases, leaving 10 bases between the germline ends. Looked up from germline, CDR1 is SGHTA and CDR2 is FQGTGA. This CDR3 contains 13 residues. The CDR3 loop reads CASSPPKDTEAFF. In DNA form, the CDR3 reads TGTGCCAGCAGCCCCCCAAAAGACACTGAAGCTTTCTTT.

The rearrangement links TRBV27 to TRBJ2-1, with a possible D match to TRBD2 (5 bases). The CDR3 spans 16 residues. The germline V and J ends were trimmed by 3 bases and 0 bases, with 12 bases remaining between them. The germline gives CDR1 MNHEY, CDR2 SMNVEV (reference sequence). The CDR3 loop reads CASSFLAPSSYNEQFF. The CDR3 DNA is TGTGCCAGCAGTTTTTTAGCGCCCAGCTCCTACAATGAGCAGTTCTTC.

This rearrangement joins TRBV24-1 to TRBJ2-3; 14 positions match TRBD2. There are 16 residues in the CDR3. V lost 4 bases and J lost 14; bases outside the gene matches: 13. Germline loops: CDR1 KGHDR, CDR2 SFDVKD. The CDR3 sequence is CATSDTGLAGVGYAYF. DNA of the CDR3: TGTGCCACCAGTGACACGGGACTAGCGGGAGTTGGATACGCGTATTTT.

This clonotype has more than one count but fewer than ten. CDR3 amino acids: CASSQDPGRGSYEQYF. The DNA for the CDR3 is TGCGCCAGCAGCCAAGACCCCGGGAGGGGCTCCTACGAGCAGTACTTC. The rearrangement joins TRBV4-1 to TRBJ2-7, with TRBD2 matching 8 bases. The germline V gene has CDR1 MGHRA and CDR2 YSYEKL. This CDR3 is built from 16 residues. Losses at the gene ends were 0 bases for V and 0 bases for J; bases not matched to a gene: 4.

This clonotype was observed many times. The gene calls are TRBV7-2 and TRBJ2-7; D perhaps matches TRBD1 (5 bases). Trimming left V 3 bases short and J 1 base short, with 10 bases between. Germline loops: CDR1 SGHTA, CDR2 FQGNSA. The CDR3 spans 14 residues. In DNA form, the CDR3 reads TGTGCCAGCAGCTTCTCGACAGAGTCCTACGAGCAGTACTTC. Translation: CASSFSTESYEQYF.